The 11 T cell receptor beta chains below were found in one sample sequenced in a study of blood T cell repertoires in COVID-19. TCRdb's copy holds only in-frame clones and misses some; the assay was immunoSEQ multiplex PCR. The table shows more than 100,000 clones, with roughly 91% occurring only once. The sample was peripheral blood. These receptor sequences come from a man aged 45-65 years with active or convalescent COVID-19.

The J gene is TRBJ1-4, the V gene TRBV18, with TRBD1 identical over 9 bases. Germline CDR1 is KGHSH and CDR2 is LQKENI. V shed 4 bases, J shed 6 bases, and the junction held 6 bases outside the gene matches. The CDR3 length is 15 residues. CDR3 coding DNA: TGTGCCAGCTCACGTAGGACAGGGGACGATGAAAAACTGTTTTTT. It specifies CASSRRTGDDEKLFF.

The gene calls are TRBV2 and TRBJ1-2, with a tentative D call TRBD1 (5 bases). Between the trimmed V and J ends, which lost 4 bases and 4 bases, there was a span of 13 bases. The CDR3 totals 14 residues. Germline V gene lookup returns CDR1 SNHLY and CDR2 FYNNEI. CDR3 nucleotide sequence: TGTGCCAGCAGTGGACAGACCCCAAGCTATGGCTACACCTTC. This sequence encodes CASSGQTPSYGYTF.

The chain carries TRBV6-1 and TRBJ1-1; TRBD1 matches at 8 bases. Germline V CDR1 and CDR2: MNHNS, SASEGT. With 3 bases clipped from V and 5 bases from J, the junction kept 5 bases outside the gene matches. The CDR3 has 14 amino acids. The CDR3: CASSDRGQRTEAFF. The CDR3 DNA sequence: TGTGCCAGCAGTGACAGGGGGCAGAGGACTGAAGCTTTCTTT.

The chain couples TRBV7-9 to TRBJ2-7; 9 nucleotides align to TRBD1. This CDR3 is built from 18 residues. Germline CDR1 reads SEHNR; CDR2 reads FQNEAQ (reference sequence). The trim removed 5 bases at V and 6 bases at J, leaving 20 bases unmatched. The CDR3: CASSRTPGQGSVLCEQYF. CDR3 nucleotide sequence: TGTGCCAGCAGCCGAACACCGGGACAGGGTTCGGTGCTTTGCGAGCAGTACTTC.

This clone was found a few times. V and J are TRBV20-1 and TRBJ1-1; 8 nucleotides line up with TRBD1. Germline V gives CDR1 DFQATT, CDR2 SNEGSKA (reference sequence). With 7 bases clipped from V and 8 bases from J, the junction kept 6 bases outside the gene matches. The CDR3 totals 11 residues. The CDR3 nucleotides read TGCAGTGGGTCCAGGGGGCGCGAAGCTTTCTTT. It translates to CSGSRGREAFF.

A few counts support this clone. The CDR3 DNA sequence: TGTGCCATCAGTGAGTCGCTGGGGACAGGGCCCTCCTACAATGAGCAGTTCTTC. Translating gives CAISESLGTGPSYNEQFF. The chain joins TRBV10-3 to TRBJ2-1; 9 bases line up with TRBD1. V dropped 0 bases and J dropped 0; count of bases not matched to a gene: 6. Germline loops: CDR1 ENHRY, CDR2 SYGVKD. The CDR3 has 18 amino acids.

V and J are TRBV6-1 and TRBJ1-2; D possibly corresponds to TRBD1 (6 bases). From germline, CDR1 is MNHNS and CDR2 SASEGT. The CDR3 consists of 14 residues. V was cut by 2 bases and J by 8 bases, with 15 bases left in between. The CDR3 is CASSEYQGPRGYTF. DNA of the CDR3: TGTGCCAGCAGTGAATACCAGGGGCCTCGGGGCTACACCTTC.

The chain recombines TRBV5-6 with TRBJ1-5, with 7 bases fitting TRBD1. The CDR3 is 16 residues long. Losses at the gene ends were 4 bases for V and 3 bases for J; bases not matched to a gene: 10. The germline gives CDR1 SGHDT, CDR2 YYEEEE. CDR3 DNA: TGTGCCAGCAGCCTAAGAGACAGGGCTCCCAATCAGCCCCAGCATTTT. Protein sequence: CASSLRDRAPNQPQHF. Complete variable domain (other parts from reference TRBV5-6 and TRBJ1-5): DAGVTQSPTHLIKTRGQQVTLRCSPKSGHDTVSWYQQALGQGPQFIFQYYEEEERQRGNFPDRFSGHQFPNYSSELNVNALLLGDSALYLCASSLRDRAPNQPQHFGDGTRLSIL.

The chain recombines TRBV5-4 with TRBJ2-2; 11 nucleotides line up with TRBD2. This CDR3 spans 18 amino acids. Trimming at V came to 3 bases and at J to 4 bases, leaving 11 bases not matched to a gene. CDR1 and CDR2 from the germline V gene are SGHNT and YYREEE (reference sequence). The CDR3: CASSSAVAGGLSTGELFF. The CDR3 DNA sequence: TGTGCCAGCAGCTCGGCGGTAGCGGGAGGGCTTAGCACCGGGGAGCTGTTTTTT.

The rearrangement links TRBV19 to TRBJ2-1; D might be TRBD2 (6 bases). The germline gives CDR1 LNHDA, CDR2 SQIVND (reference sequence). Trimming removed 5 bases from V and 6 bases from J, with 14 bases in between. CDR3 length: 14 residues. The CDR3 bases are TGTGCCAGTAGTTCCCGTGGGAGGAGCAATGAGCAGTTCTTC. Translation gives CASSSRGRSNEQFF. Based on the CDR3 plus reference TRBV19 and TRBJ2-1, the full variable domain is DGGITQSPKYLFRKEGQNVTLSCEQNLNHDAMYWYRQDPGQGLRLIYYSQIVNDFQKGDIAEGYSVSREKKESFPLTVTSAQKNPTAFYLCASSSRGRSNEQFFGPGTRLTVL.

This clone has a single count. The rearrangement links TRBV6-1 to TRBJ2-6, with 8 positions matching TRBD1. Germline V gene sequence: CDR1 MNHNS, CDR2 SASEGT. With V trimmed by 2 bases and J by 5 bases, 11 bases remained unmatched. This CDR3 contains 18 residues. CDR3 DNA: TGTGCCAGCAGTGAAAATGTAGGCAGGGGGCCATGGGCCAACGTCCTGACTTTC. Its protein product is CASSENVGRGPWANVLTF.